The clone carrying this T cell receptor beta chain was counted a few times. Its antigen remains unknown. The study made its TCR cDNA through 5'RACE template switching. That step introduced a universal primer site along with UMIs. TCRdb independently ran MiXCR on the 5' RACE reads; one entry per CDR3 protein. In the table there are hundreds of thousands of distinct CDR3 sequences, 8.5% to 10% of which are singletons. The data originate from a study of T cells after yellow fever vaccination. On the study more broadly: Low-cell-number fractions were prepared with SMART-Seq v4 Ultra Low Input. Study-wide findings and caveats: Abundant clonotypes from the bulk population could have been carried over as contaminants into FACS-sorted repertoires. Post-booster reappearance was seen for most primary-vaccination clones (about 95% CD4, 85% to 90% CD8).

CDR1 and CDR2 from the germline V gene are SGHDN and FVKESK. There are 16 residues in the CDR3. With 4 bases removed from V and 6 bases from J, the gap between germline ends came to 19 bases. This material consisted of PBMCs, taken on the day of the first yellow fever vaccination. The TCR originated in a man younger than 30 who received the YFV17D yellow fever vaccine. The chain links TRBV14 to TRBJ2-1, with D possibly matching TRBD1 (5 bases). CDR3 residues: CASSPLGTGRRNEQFF. The CDR3, as DNA: TGTGCCAGCAGCCCCCTAGGTACAGGACGCCGCAATGAGCAGTTCTTC.